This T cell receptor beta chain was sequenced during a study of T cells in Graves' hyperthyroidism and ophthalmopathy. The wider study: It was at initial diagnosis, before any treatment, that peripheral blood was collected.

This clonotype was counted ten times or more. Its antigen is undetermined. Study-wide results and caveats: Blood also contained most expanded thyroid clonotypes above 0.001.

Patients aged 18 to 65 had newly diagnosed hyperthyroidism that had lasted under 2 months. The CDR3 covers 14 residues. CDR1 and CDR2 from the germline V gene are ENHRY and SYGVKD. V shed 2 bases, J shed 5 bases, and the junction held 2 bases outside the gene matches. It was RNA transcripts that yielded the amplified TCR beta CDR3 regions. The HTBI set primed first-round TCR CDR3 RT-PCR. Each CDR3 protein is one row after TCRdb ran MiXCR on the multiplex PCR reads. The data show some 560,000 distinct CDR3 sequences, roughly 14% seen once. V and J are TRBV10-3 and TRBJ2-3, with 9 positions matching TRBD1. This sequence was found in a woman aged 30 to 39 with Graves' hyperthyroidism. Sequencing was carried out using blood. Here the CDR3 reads CAISEGTGRDTQYF. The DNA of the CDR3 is TGTGCCATCAGTGAGGGGACAGGGAGAGATACGCAGTATTTT.